The 26 T cell receptor beta chains in this list originate from one sample, sequenced in a study of shared clonotypes between healthy human individuals. Some clones are missing from TCRdb's copy, which holds only in-frame ones; the method was immunoSEQ multiplex PCR. The data hold roughly 2,000,000 clones, with just under 95% observed a single time. CD8 cells classed as naive were CD45RO-negative and positively selected for CCR7, excluding terminally differentiated effector memory CD45RA+ cells. Sequencing was done on a sample of naive CD8+ T cells from PBMCs. Receptor source: a man in his late teens or twenties in good health. Some clones in this sample may be carry-over from other donors' samples.

CDR3 in amino acids: CASSLGAPNPYEQYF. The CDR3 bases are TGTGCCAGCAGCTTAGGAGCCCCCAATCCCTACGAGCAGTACTTC. V is TRBV7-8 and J is TRBJ2-7, with D unresolved. There are 15 residues in the CDR3. Trimming removed 1 base from V and 2 bases from J, with 12 bases in between. Germline V gene lookup returns CDR1 SGHVS and CDR2 FQNEAQ.

The gene calls are TRBV6-4 and TRBJ1-5; TRBD1 matches 8 bases. The germline V gene has CDR1 MRHNA and CDR2 SNTAGT. With V trimmed by 5 bases and J by 1 base, 4 bases remained unmatched. This CDR3 contains 15 residues. CDR3 sequence: CASSQGAGSNQPQHF. The CDR3 DNA follows: TGTGCCAGCAGTCAGGGGGCGGGAAGCAATCAGCCCCAGCATTTT.

V and J are TRBV27 and TRBJ2-7; 7 bases are a match to TRBD2. CDR1 is MNHEY, CDR2 SMNVEV, per germline (reference sequence). The CDR3 runs to 15 residues. The V segment lost 1 base and the J segment 2 bases; nucleotides outside the gene matches: 5. The CDR3 nucleotides read TGTGCCAGCAGTTTATTCCCGGGAGGTGCCTACGAGCAGTACTTC. Translated, it gives CASSLFPGGAYEQYF.

Points on this clone: The identical CDR3 is also encoded by other nucleotide sequences in the sample. J is TRBJ2-1 and V is TRBV27, with 9 bases identical to TRBD2. Germline V lookup: CDR1 MNHEY, CDR2 SMNVEV (reference sequence). The CDR3 has 15 residues. V lost 1 base, J lost 7 bases, and 5 bases stayed unmatched. The DNA of the CDR3 is TGTGCCAGCAGTTTATGGGCGGGAGGGCCGAATGAGCAGTTCTTC. It specifies CASSLWAGGPNEQFF.

This chain connects TRBV7-6 to TRBJ2-5; D not certain. Germline loops: CDR1 SGHVS, CDR2 FNYEAQ. The CDR3 runs to 17 residues. Trimming left V 2 bases short and J 2 bases short, with 18 bases between. The DNA for the CDR3 is TGTGCCAGCAGCTTATTGCCAGCCCACACACAACAAGAGACCCAGTACTTC. This sequence encodes CASSLLPAHTQQETQYF.

This chain connects TRBV11-2 to TRBJ2-7; a possible D gene is TRBD2 (6 bases). V was cut by 5 bases and J by 3 bases, with 20 bases left in between. Germline V gene data show CDR1 as SGHAT and CDR2 as FQNNGV. This CDR3 has 16 residues. The CDR3 sequence is CASSGPRDSPHYEQYF. The CDR3 nucleotides are TGTGCCAGCAGCGGCCCTCGGGACTCCCCCCACTACGAGCAGTACTTC.

V and J are TRBV7-9 and TRBJ2-2; D possibly corresponds to TRBD1 (6 bases). Per germline, CDR1 SEHNR and CDR2 FQNEAQ (reference sequence). The CDR3 length is 16 residues. V shed 2 bases and J shed 6 bases, with 16 bases lying between them. CDR3 sequence reads: CASSLNVLGAAGELFF. Written as DNA, the CDR3 is TGTGCCAGCAGCTTAAACGTCCTGGGGGCGGCCGGGGAGCTGTTTTTT. The complete variable domain, with remaining parts taken from reference TRBV7-9 and TRBJ2-2, reads DTGVSQNPRHKITKRGQNVTFRCDPISEHNRLYWYRQTLGQGPEFLTYFQNEAQLEKSRLLSDRFSAERPKGSFSTLEIQRTEQGDSAMYLCASSLNVLGAAGELFFGEGSRLTVL.

V and J are TRBV9 and TRBJ2-1, with D perhaps matching TRBD1 (6 bases). The CDR3 is made up of 13 amino acids. V dropped 4 bases and J dropped 4 bases, with 9 bases sitting between them. Germline CDR1 reads SGDLS; CDR2 reads YYNGEE. CDR3 bases: TGTGCCAGCAGCTTTGGACAGTACAATGAGCAGTTCTTC. Translating gives CASSFGQYNEQFF.

This sequence joins TRBV15 and TRBJ2-1; D is undetermined. Germline V gene lookup returns CDR1 LNHNV and CDR2 YYDKDF (reference sequence). CDR3 size: 11 residues. V gave up 4 bases and J gave up 4 bases, with 2 bases separating them. The CDR3 DNA reads as TGTGCCACCAGCAAGTACAATGAGCAGTTCTTC. Translated, it gives CATSKYNEQFF.

The chain has TRBV25-1 and TRBJ2-7, with 8 bases matching TRBD2. Trimming took 7 bases from V and 0 from J; bases not matched to a gene: 2. Germline CDR1 is MGHDK and CDR2 is SYGVNS. The CDR3 has 13 residues. In DNA, the CDR3 is TGTGCCAGCAACGCGGGGGGCTCCTACGAGCAGTACTTC. It translates to CASNAGGSYEQYF.

This clone has only one observation. The chain has TRBV19 and TRBJ2-5; no firm D call. Trimming removed 3 bases from V and 2 bases from J, with 7 bases in between. The CDR3 runs 13 residues. The V gene's germline CDR1 is LNHDA and CDR2 SQIVND (reference sequence). The CDR3 DNA sequence: TGTGCCAGTAGTATGAACAGACAAGAGACCCAGTACTTC. Translated, it gives CASSMNRQETQYF.

V is TRBV5-6 and J is TRBJ1-1; 7 bases align to TRBD1. V was pared by 3 bases and J by 8 bases, with 13 bases of the junction left unmatched. CDR3 length equals 15 residues. Germline V lookup: CDR1 SGHDT, CDR2 YYEEEE. The DNA of the CDR3 is TGTGCCAGCAGCTGGAGGAGGGGGCCGGTTTCGGAAGCTTTCTTT. As protein: CASSWRRGPVSEAFF. The variable domain in full, with the rest retrieved from reference TRBV5-6 and TRBJ1-1, is DAGVTQSPTHLIKTRGQQVTLRCSPKSGHDTVSWYQQALGQGPQFIFQYYEEEERQRGNFPDRFSGHQFPNYSSELNVNALLLGDSALYLCASSWRRGPVSEAFFGQGTRLTVV.

The chain employs TRBV7-8 and TRBJ2-2; no clear D gene. The CDR3 has 16 amino acids. The V end was cut by 0 bases, the J end by 6 bases, with 14 bases between. Germline assignment: CDR1 SGHVS and CDR2 FQNEAQ. The CDR3 here is CASSLAAPQWSGELFF. The CDR3 DNA is TGTGCCAGCAGCTTAGCTGCCCCTCAATGGTCCGGGGAGCTGTTTTTT.

The chain links TRBV6-5 to TRBJ2-1; D is perhaps TRBD1 or TRBD2 (5 bases each). Germline CDR1 and CDR2: MNHEY and SVGAGI. Deletions cut 0 bases from V and 8 bases from J, with 11 bases between. CDR3 length equals 14 residues. For the CDR3, the DNA is TGTGCCAGCAGTTACTCGAAGATGGGGGATGAGCAGTTCTTC. Translation gives CASSYSKMGDEQFF.

The CDR3 sequence: CASRERGVRTPGYEQFF. Written as DNA, the CDR3 is TGTGCCAGCAGGGAAAGGGGGGTAAGGACCCCGGGGTATGAGCAGTTCTTC. The V call is TRBV2, the J call TRBJ2-1; either TRBD1 or TRBD2 may fit D (6 bases each). Trimming stripped 6 bases from V and 8 bases from J, with 26 bases between. This CDR3 region has 17 residues. Looked up from germline, CDR1 is SNHLY and CDR2 is FYNNEI. Supplemented by reference TRBV2 and TRBJ2-1, the full variable domain reads EPEVTQTPSHQVTQMGQEVILRCVPISNHLYFYWYRQILGQKVEFLVSFYNNEISEKSEIFDDQFSVERPDGSNFTLKIRSTKLEDSAMYFCASRERGVRTPGYEQFFGPGTRLTVL.

The gene calls are TRBV7-6 and TRBJ2-5; TRBD1 is a possible D gene (5 bases). V was trimmed by 2 bases and J by 1 base, leaving 8 bases between them. CDR1 and CDR2 from the germline V gene are SGHVS and FNYEAQ. The CDR3 consists of 14 residues. For the CDR3, the DNA is TGTGCCAGCAGCTTATGGGGCATCCAAGAGACCCAGTACTTC. It specifies CASSLWGIQETQYF.

This clone was seen a few times. The chain combines TRBV19 with TRBJ1-1; D perhaps matches TRBD1 (6 bases). V was trimmed by 6 bases and J by 6 bases, leaving 23 bases between them. The CDR3 has 16 amino acids. In germline, CDR1 is LNHDA, CDR2 SQIVND (reference sequence). DNA for the CDR3: TGTGCCAGTAGACCTGAGGGGGAACGGTGGCCGTCTGAAGCTTTCTTT. Residues: CASRPEGERWPSEAFF.

This sequence joins TRBV29-1 and TRBJ1-2; D may be TRBD1 (5 bases). The CDR3 extends over 16 amino acids. Trimming stripped 5 bases from V and 1 base from J, with 20 bases between. Germline V gene lookup returns CDR1 SQVTM and CDR2 ANQGSEA. As DNA, the CDR3 is TGCAGCGTTCTCGGGGAGGGACCGGAATATAACTATGGCTACACCTTC. This gives the protein CSVLGEGPEYNYGYTF. The whole variable domain, filled in from reference TRBV29-1 and TRBJ1-2, reads SAVISQKPSRDICQRGTSLTIQCQVDSQVTMMFWYRQQPGQSLTLIATANQGSEATYESGFVIDKFPISRPNLTFSTLTVSNMSPEDSSIYLCSVLGEGPEYNYGYTFGSGTRLTVV.

This clone was detected only once. The chain couples TRBV28 to TRBJ2-6; a weak D match, TRBD2 (6 bases). V was shortened by 3 bases and J by 3 bases, with 12 bases between the two germline ends. Germline V gene lookup returns CDR1 MDHEN and CDR2 SYDVKM. The CDR3 totals 16 residues. The CDR3 DNA is TGTGCCAGCAGTTTCGGTCGGGGGTTTGGGGCCAACGTCCTGACTTTC. It is translated as CASSFGRGFGANVLTF.

The chain couples TRBV5-1 to TRBJ1-2; D is uncertain. V lost 4 bases and J 10 bases, leaving 11 bases between the germline ends. Germline values: CDR1 SGHRS, CDR2 YFSETQ. There are 11 residues in the CDR3. The CDR3 nucleotides are TGCGCCAGCAGCCTGGGCCCCGTCTACACCTTC. As protein: CASSLGPVYTF.

This chain links TRBV27 with TRBJ2-4; 10 bases are a match to TRBD2. This CDR3 spans 15 amino acids. Germline-derived CDR1 and CDR2 are MNHEY and SMNVEV (reference sequence). Trimming took 2 bases from V and 8 from J; bases not matched to a gene: 6. The CDR3 nucleotides are TGTGCCAGCAGTTTAGGTGGTAGCGGGAGGTACATTCAGTACTTC. This sequence encodes CASSLGGSGRYIQYF.

The J gene is TRBJ2-7, the V gene TRBV19, with D perhaps being TRBD1 or TRBD2 (5 bases each). CDR1 is LNHDA and CDR2 is SQIVND in the germline V gene (reference sequence). Trimming removed 1 base at V and 7 bases at J, with 14 bases between. The CDR3 is 14 residues long. CDR3 sequence reads: CASSIGEGTREQYF. CDR3 in DNA: TGTGCCAGTAGTATAGGAGAGGGGACGCGTGAGCAGTACTTC.

This chain joins TRBV28 and TRBJ1-5, with TRBD1 matching 8 bases. The V and J ends lost 6 bases and 5 bases, in that order; junction bases with no gene match: 3. CDR3 size: 13 residues. Germline CDR1 and CDR2: MDHEN and SYDVKM. The CDR3 loop is CASRNRGYQPQHF. CDR3 coding DNA: TGTGCCAGCAGAAACAGGGGGTATCAGCCCCAGCATTTT.

The rearrangement uses TRBV4-1 and TRBJ1-2; no clear D. The germline CDR1 and CDR2 sequences are MGHRA and YSYEKL. The CDR3 totals 12 residues. The germline V and J ends were trimmed by 1 base and 8 bases, with 8 bases remaining between them. The CDR3 spells CASSQVTGGYTF. The CDR3 DNA reads TGCGCCAGCAGCCAAGTGACGGGCGGCTACACCTTC.

Concerning this clone: This CDR3 is also generated by other DNA sequences in the sample. This sequence joins TRBV28 and TRBJ2-7; either TRBD1 or TRBD2 may supply D (5 bases each). The CDR3 totals 13 residues. Germline CDR1 is MDHEN and CDR2 is SYDVKM. The V end lost 3 bases, the J end lost 1 base, and 7 bases lay between the germline ends. Here the CDR3 DNA reads TGTGCCAGCAGTTTTGGGGGATCCTACGAGCAGTACTTC. As protein: CASSFGGSYEQYF.

The DNA for the CDR3 is TGTGCCAGCAGCCGCCGGGGAGCGTTGCAGTTCTTC. Translating it yields CASSRRGALQFF. The chain employs TRBV28 and TRBJ2-1; D may be TRBD2 (5 bases). Trimming took off 6 bases at V and 12 bases at J, with 15 bases between the two ends. Germline V gene data show CDR1 as MDHEN and CDR2 as SYDVKM. This CDR3 contains 12 residues.